One sample yielded the 24 T cell receptor beta chains listed below, sequenced in a study of T-cell reconstitution after alpha-beta-depleted transplantation in children. Preparation of the TCRbeta library used unique molecular identifiers. TCRdb re-called the PCR reads with MiXCR, one entry per CDR3 protein. The sample has under 300,000 distinct CDR3 sequences, around 8.9% seen once. Source: PBMCs from the stem cell graft donor, taken from the stem cell graft. These receptors were collected from a human donor who donated a stem cell graft to a child with SCID.

At least ten counts were recorded for this clonotype. This chain connects TRBV29-1 to TRBJ1-1; D unresolved. CDR3 length: 12 amino acids. Germline assignment: CDR1 SQVTM and CDR2 ANQGSEA. V was trimmed by 1 base and J by 11 bases, leaving 14 bases between them. CDR3 in amino acids: CSVEVLRSLAFF. The CDR3 DNA is TGCAGCGTTGAAGTATTGCGGAGTTTGGCTTTCTTT.

The chain is built from TRBV20-1 and TRBJ1-1; D may be TRBD1 (6 bases). Germline V CDR1 and CDR2: DFQATT, SNEGSKA (reference sequence). The CDR3 loop spans 14 amino acids. Trimming took off 5 bases at V and 9 bases at J, with 22 bases between the two ends. CDR3 nucleotide sequence: TGCAGTGCTTCAGAGGGTGCAGGGGAAAAGAAAGCTTTCTTT. Protein sequence: CSASEGAGEKKAFF.

Many counts were recorded for this clonotype. The CDR3 reads CASSSRQPYEQYF. CDR3 sequence (DNA): TGTGCCAGCAGCTCCCGGCAACCTTACGAGCAGTACTTC. The chain employs TRBV6-2 or TRBV6-3 and TRBJ2-7, with D unclear. Germline V gene lookup returns CDR1 MNHEY and CDR2 SVGEGT. Trimming cost V 6 bases and J 4 bases, with 13 bases left between them. The CDR3 contains 13 residues.

In this sample, this clonotype turned up many times. V usage is TRBV29-1 and J usage is TRBJ1-4; 7 positions agree with TRBD1. The junction had 3 bases not matched to a gene; V was cut back by 3 bases and J by 2 bases. CDR3 length equals 14 residues. Germline CDR1 and CDR2: SQVTM and ANQGSEA. This CDR3 reads CSVDLTGTNEKLFF. The CDR3 DNA reads as TGCAGCGTTGACTTGACAGGGACTAATGAAAAACTGTTTTTT.

This clonotype was counted at least ten times. This sequence joins TRBV20-1 and TRBJ2-4, with 8 bases lining up with TRBD1. V gave up 6 bases and J gave up 5 bases; unmatched junction bases: 3. This CDR3 spans 12 amino acids. CDR1 and CDR2 from the germline V gene are DFQATT and SNEGSKA (reference sequence). The CDR3 spells CSAPGQENIQYF. In nucleotides, the CDR3 is TGCAGTGCGCCGGGACAGGAAAACATTCAGTACTTC.

The V call is TRBV5-5, the J call TRBJ2-1; possibly TRBD1 or TRBD2 for D (5 bases each). Germline CDR1 reads SGHKS; CDR2 reads YYEKEE (reference sequence). The CDR3 totals 15 residues. Trimming stripped 1 base from V and 0 bases from J, with 8 bases between. The DNA for the CDR3 is TGTGCCAGCAGCTTGCGGGGACGCTCCTACAATGAGCAGTTCTTC. This gives the protein CASSLRGRSYNEQFF.

This clonotype has at least ten counts. The chain is built from TRBV18 and TRBJ1-2, with D hard to call. Trimming took 3 bases from V and 6 from J, leaving 26 bases between them. CDR1 and CDR2 from the germline V gene are KGHSH and LQKENI. This CDR3 contains 18 residues. CDR3 coding DNA: TGTGCCAGCTCACCGATACCCGGCCCCGCGTCGATGGACGATGGCTACACCTTC. Residues: CASSPIPGPASMDDGYTF.

This clonotype has ten or more counts. The chain recombines TRBV25-1 with TRBJ2-7, with D possibly being TRBD1 (8 bases). There are 15 residues in the CDR3. Trimming left V 6 bases short and J 4 bases short, with 19 bases between. Germline V gene lookup returns CDR1 MGHDK and CDR2 SYGVNS. The CDR3 nucleotides are TGTGCCAGCAGGGGGGAGGGACAGGACTATTACGAGCAGTACTTC. Translating it yields CASRGEGQDYYEQYF.

This clonotype was detected only a few times. The chain recombines TRBV4-1 with TRBJ2-2; D remains ambiguous. V shed 7 bases and J shed 0 bases, with 15 bases lying between them. This CDR3 comprises 16 residues. Looked up from germline, CDR1 is MGHRA and CDR2 is YSYEKL. CDR3 amino acids: CASTPNWYPNTGELFF. The CDR3 coding sequence is TGCGCCAGCACCCCTAACTGGTACCCGAACACCGGGGAGCTGTTTTTT.

This clonotype was seen at least ten times. V usage is TRBV7-8 and J usage is TRBJ1-5; D gene unclear. V was clipped by 0 bases and J by 5 bases, with 8 bases between them. The CDR3 is 14 amino acids. The V gene's germline CDR1 is SGHVS and CDR2 FQNEAQ. Here the CDR3 DNA reads TGTGCCAGCAGCTTAGCGGGCAGTTATCAGCCCCAGCATTTT. Translation: CASSLAGSYQPQHF.

This clonotype was picked up many times. The chain has TRBV7-3 and TRBJ2-3, with 7 bases that match TRBD1. The CDR3 is 14 amino acids. V lost 5 bases and J lost 2; bases outside the gene matches: 4. CDR1 is SGHTA, CDR2 FQGTGA, per germline. The CDR3 nucleotides are TGTGCCAGCAGCGCGGACAGGACCACAGATACGCAGTATTTT. As protein: CASSADRTTDTQYF.

This clonotype was found many times. The chain combines TRBV27 with TRBJ1-2, with 9 bases identical to TRBD1. J lost 8 bases, V lost 7 bases, and 8 bases had no gene match. This CDR3 contains 13 residues. Per the germline V gene, CDR1 is MNHEY and CDR2 is SMNVEV (reference sequence). CDR3: CASKPQGAEGYTF. The CDR3 nucleotides read TGTGCCAGCAAGCCACAGGGGGCGGAAGGCTACACCTTC.

The table lists this clonotype with many counts. The gene calls are TRBV20-1 and TRBJ1-2; the match to TRBD1 covers 8 bases. The CDR3 loop spans 15 amino acids. Losses at the gene ends were 0 bases for V and 4 bases for J; bases not matched to a gene: 7. Germline CDR1 and CDR2: DFQATT and SNEGSKA (reference sequence). This CDR3 reads CSARDPGQGSYGYTF. As DNA, the CDR3 is TGCAGTGCTAGAGATCCCGGACAGGGATCCTATGGCTACACCTTC.

This clonotype was seen repeatedly, ten times or more. The chain combines TRBV10-3 with TRBJ1-1; D not certain. Germline-derived CDR1 and CDR2 are ENHRY and SYGVKD. This CDR3 comprises 13 residues. V gave up 2 bases and J gave up 10 bases, with 14 bases separating them. The CDR3 DNA reads as TGTGCCATCAGTGAGATAAAGGACCAAGGAGCTTTCTTT. It yields the protein CAISEIKDQGAFF.

The V gene is TRBV6-2 or TRBV6-3, the J gene TRBJ1-1, with TRBD1 as a possible D gene (6 bases). The CDR3 runs to 16 residues. V was clipped by 6 bases and J by 1 base, with 18 bases between them. Germline CDR1 reads MNHEY; CDR2 reads SVGEGT. The CDR3 coding sequence is TGTGCCAGCAGCTCCTTGACCGGGACACGGAACACTGAAGCTTTCTTT. As protein: CASSSLTGTRNTEAFF.

The chain recombines TRBV7-9 with TRBJ1-1; the D is unclear. From germline, CDR1 is SEHNR and CDR2 FQNEAQ (reference sequence). V lost 3 bases to trimming and J lost 3 bases, with 17 bases between them. There are 16 residues in the CDR3. CDR3 in amino acids: CASSLGREGRDTEAFF. The CDR3, as DNA: TGTGCCAGCAGCTTGGGCCGAGAGGGTAGGGACACTGAAGCTTTCTTT. Variable domain in full (rest from reference TRBV7-9 and TRBJ1-1): DTGVSQNPRHKITKRGQNVTFRCDPISEHNRLYWYRQTLGQGPEFLTYFQNEAQLEKSRLLSDRFSAERPKGSFSTLEIQRTEQGDSAMYLCASSLGREGRDTEAFFGQGTRLTVV.

V usage is TRBV6-2 or TRBV6-3 and J usage is TRBJ1-6; no firm D call. Germline V CDR1 and CDR2: MNHEY, SVGEGT. Trimming cost V 2 bases and J 6 bases, with 8 bases left between them. The CDR3 is made up of 14 amino acids. The CDR3 sequence: CASSYVQLNSPLHF. In DNA, the CDR3 is TGTGCCAGCAGTTACGTTCAGCTTAATTCACCCCTCCACTTT.

The sample holds many counts of this clonotype. The chain links TRBV10-3 to TRBJ2-7; tentative D call: TRBD2 (5 bases). The CDR3 is 12 residues long. V was trimmed by 3 bases and J by 6 bases, leaving 9 bases between them. Germline values: CDR1 ENHRY, CDR2 SYGVKD. The CDR3 bases are TGTGCCATCAGTGATCGGGGTTCCGAGCAGTACTTC. The encoded protein is CAISDRGSEQYF.

This clonotype was observed many times. This chain joins TRBV5-1 and TRBJ2-3; D could derive from TRBD1 or TRBD2 (5 bases each). The V gene's germline CDR1 is SGHRS and CDR2 YFSETQ. The ends were cut back, 3 bases at V and 11 bases at J, with 22 bases in the middle. This CDR3 contains 15 residues. The CDR3 reads CASSSGWDVTSGQYF. The CDR3 DNA is TGCGCCAGCAGCTCGGGTTGGGACGTAACCTCTGGGCAGTATTTT. Full variable domain (remainder filled in from reference TRBV5-1 and TRBJ2-3): KAGVTQTPRYLIKTRGQQVTLSCSPISGHRSVSWYQQTPGQGLQFLFEYFSETQRNKGNFPGRFSGRQFSNSRSEMNVSTLELGDSALYLCASSSGWDVTSGQYFGPGTRLTVL.

This clonotype has a count of ten or more. The CDR3 bases are TGTGCCAGCAGCGCAAGAGCCGGAAACACCATATATTTT. Its protein is CASSARAGNTIYF. The genes are TRBV9 and TRBJ1-3, with D hard to call. CDR1 and CDR2 (germline): SGDLS, YYNGEE. V lost 3 bases to trimming and J lost 4 bases, with 8 bases between them. CDR3 length: 13 amino acids.

This clonotype was seen many times. This chain links TRBV2 with TRBJ1-3; possibly TRBD1 for D (5 bases). This CDR3 has 16 residues. V was shortened by 11 bases and J by 0 bases, with 20 bases between the two germline ends. Germline V lookup: CDR1 SNHLY, CDR2 FYNNEI. The CDR3 here is CAFPLPGPRSGNTIYF. CDR3 bases: TGTGCCTTTCCTTTACCAGGGCCGCGCTCTGGAAACACCATATATTTT.

This clonotype showed up many times. The chain has TRBV5-1 and TRBJ1-5; perhaps TRBD1 as D (5 bases). The CDR3 is 13 residues long. V lost 1 base and J 6 bases, leaving 8 bases between the germline ends. Germline values: CDR1 SGHRS, CDR2 YFSETQ. CDR3 nucleotides: TGCGCCAGCAGCTTGATCGGGGCTCAGCCCCAGCATTTT. This sequence encodes CASSLIGAQPQHF.

This clonotype was found many times. The chain couples TRBV7-3 to TRBJ2-3; maybe TRBD2 (6 bases). V gave up 1 base and J gave up 3 bases, with 11 bases separating them. Germline lookup yields CDR1 SGHTA and CDR2 FQGTGA. The CDR3 has 15 amino acids. CDR3 protein: CASSLNLAGTDTQYF. CDR3 coding DNA: TGTGCCAGCAGCTTAAATCTCGCGGGGACAGATACGCAGTATTTT.

This clonotype was recorded at least ten times. This chain joins TRBV6-5 and TRBJ1-6; D call uncertain. The CDR3 has 15 amino acids. Germline loops: CDR1 MNHEY, CDR2 SVGAGI. The ends were cut back, 5 bases at V and 10 bases at J, with 18 bases in the middle. The CDR3 protein is CASSNVGKGDSPLHF. The CDR3 nucleotides are TGTGCCAGCAGTAACGTGGGTAAGGGTGACTCACCCCTCCACTTT.